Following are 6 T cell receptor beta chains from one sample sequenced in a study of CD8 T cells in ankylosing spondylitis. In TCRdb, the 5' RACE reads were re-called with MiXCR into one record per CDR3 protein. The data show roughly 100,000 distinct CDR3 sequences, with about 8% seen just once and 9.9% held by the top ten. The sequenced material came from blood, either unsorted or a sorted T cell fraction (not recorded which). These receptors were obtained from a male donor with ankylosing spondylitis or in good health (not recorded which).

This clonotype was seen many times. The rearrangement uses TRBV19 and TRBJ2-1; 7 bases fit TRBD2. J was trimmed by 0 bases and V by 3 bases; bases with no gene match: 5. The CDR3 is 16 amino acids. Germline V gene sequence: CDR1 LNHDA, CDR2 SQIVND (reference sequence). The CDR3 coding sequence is TGTGCCAGTAGTATCACTAGCGTGAGCTCCTACAATGAGCAGTTCTTC. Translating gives CASSITSVSSYNEQFF.

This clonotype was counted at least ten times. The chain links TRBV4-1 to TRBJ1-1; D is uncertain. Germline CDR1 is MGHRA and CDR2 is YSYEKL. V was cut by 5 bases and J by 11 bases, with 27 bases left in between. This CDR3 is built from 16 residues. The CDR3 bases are TGCGCCAGCAGCTCGTTGCTGGGTGATTCCCTTCTGCGGGCTTTCTTT. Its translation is CASSSLLGDSLLRAFF.

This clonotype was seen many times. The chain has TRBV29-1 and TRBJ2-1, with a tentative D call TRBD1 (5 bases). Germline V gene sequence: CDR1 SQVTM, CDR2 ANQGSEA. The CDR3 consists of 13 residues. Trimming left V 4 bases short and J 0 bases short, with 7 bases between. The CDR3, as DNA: TGCAGCGTTGGACAGTACTCCTACAATGAGCAGTTCTTC. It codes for CSVGQYSYNEQFF.

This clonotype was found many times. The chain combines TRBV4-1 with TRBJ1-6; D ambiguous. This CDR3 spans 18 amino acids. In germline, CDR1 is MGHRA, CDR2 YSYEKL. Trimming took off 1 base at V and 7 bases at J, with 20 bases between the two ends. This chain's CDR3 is CASSQGVRTGLSNSPLHF. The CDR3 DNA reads TGCGCCAGCAGCCAAGGGGTAAGGACGGGCCTTTCCAATTCACCCCTCCACTTT.

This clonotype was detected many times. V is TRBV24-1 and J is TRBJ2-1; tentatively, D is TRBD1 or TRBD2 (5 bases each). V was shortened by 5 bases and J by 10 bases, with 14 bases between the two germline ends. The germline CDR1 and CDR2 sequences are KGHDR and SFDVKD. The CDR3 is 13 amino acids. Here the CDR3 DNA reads TGTGCCACCAGTGGAACCCGTCGGGACGAGCAGTTCTTC. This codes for CATSGTRRDEQFF.

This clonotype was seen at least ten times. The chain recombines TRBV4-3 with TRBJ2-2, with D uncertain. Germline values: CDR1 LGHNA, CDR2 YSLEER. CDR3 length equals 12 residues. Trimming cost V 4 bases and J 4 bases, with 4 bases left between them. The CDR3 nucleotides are TGCGCCAGCAGCCGGGGCACCGGGGAGCTGTTTTTT. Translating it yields CASSRGTGELFF.